Listed below are T cell receptor beta chains from one sample, sequenced in a study of T cell changes during pregnancy in multiple sclerosis. The data were produced by immunoSEQ multiplex PCR, yet TCRdb's version contains in-frame clones alone and is incomplete. The table has some 27,000 clones, 85% to 90% seen once. This specimen consisted of CD8+ T cells from peripheral blood mononuclear cells, obtained before pregnancy. The receptors originated from a female donor with multiple sclerosis, enrolled in a pregnancy study. Both conserved end residues are part of each CDR3. A D gene is named only where the DNA matches it firmly. Clone size is stated in some rows and not others, as once, few, many or a class when expanded.

J gene | clone size | V gene | D gene | CDR3 DNA | CDR3 protein
TRBJ1-1 | NA | TRBV30 | NA | TGTGCCTGGAGTTCAGATGGGCCCAGGGACACTGAAGCTTTCTTT | CAWSSDGPRDTEAFF
TRBJ2-1 | NA | TRBV6-1 | TRBD2 | TGTGCCAGCAGTGAATCCCCTAGCGGGGGGGCATGGGAGCAGTTCTTC | CASSESPSGGAWEQFF
TRBJ1-1 | NA | TRBV9 | TRBD1 | TGTGCCAGCAGCGAGTACAGGGGGCCTGACACTGAAGCTTTCTTT | CASSEYRGPDTEAFF
TRBJ1-5 | NA | TRBV6-1 | NA | TGTGCCAGCAGTGAAGTACCGAGGGTTCAGCCCCAGCATTTT | CASSEVPRVQPQHF
TRBJ2-1 | NA | TRBV5-6 | NA | TGTGCCAGCAGCTCCCCAAATGGACGGGACTGGGATGAGCAGTTCTTC | CASSSPNGRDWDEQFF
TRBJ1-2 | once | TRBV5-1 | NA | TGCGCCAGCAGCCGGGTCCAGGGCTATGGCTACACCTTC | CASSRVQGYGYTF
TRBJ2-7 | NA | TRBV29-1 | TRBD1 | TGCAGCGTTGAATCCTTGGACAGGGGCCATGTGGGGGAGCAGTACTTC | CSVESLDRGHVGEQYF
TRBJ2-7 | NA | TRBV6-1 | TRBD2 | TGTGCCAGCAGTGGGACTAGCGGGGGCTTCTCCTACGAGCAGTACTTC | CASSGTSGGFSYEQYF
TRBJ2-7 | NA | TRBV7-9 | NA | TGTGCCAGCAGCTTAAATCACTACGAGCAGTACTTC | CASSLNHYEQYF
TRBJ2-7 | NA | TRBV2 | NA | TGTGCCAGCAGTGACCAGGGAGGTGAGCAGTACTTC | CASSDQGGEQYF
TRBJ2-7 | NA | TRBV5-5 | TRBD1 | TGTGCCAGCAGCTTGTGGGGACAGACCTACGAGCAGTACTTC | CASSLWGQTYEQYF
TRBJ1-1 | NA | TRBV2 | NA | TGTGCCAGCAGTGAAGGGCGGAGGCAGCGGGCTTTCTTT | CASSEGRRQRAFF
TRBJ2-1 | NA | TRBV7-9 | NA | TGTGCCAGCAGCTACCGAACAGGGCTGTTCTACAATGAGCAGTTCTTC | CASSYRTGLFYNEQFF
TRBJ2-2 | few | TRBV28 | TRBD2 | TGTGCCAGCAGTTTCACTAGCGGGGGCCAGAACACCGGGGAGCTGTTTTTT | CASSFTSGGQNTGELFF
TRBJ1-2 | NA | TRBV30 | NA | TGTGCCTGGGCCGATGCGGACATTTACTATGGCTACACCTTC | CAWADADIYYGYTF
TRBJ2-7 | NA | TRBV13 | TRBD1 | TGTGCCAGCAGCTCGTCGGGACAGGGGGCTTACGAGCAGTACTTC | CASSSSGQGAYEQYF
TRBJ2-7 | NA | TRBV27 | TRBD1 | TGTGCCAGCGCGACAGGGACCCTTTGGGAGCAGTACTTC | CASATGTLWEQYF
TRBJ2-5 | NA | TRBV7-9 | TRBD2 | TGTGCCAGCAGCCCCGGGACTAGCGGGGGGGCTGAGGAGACCCAGTACTTC | CASSPGTSGGAEETQYF
TRBJ1-5 | NA | TRBV28 | NA | TGTGCCAGCAGTTTCAGAATCGATAGCAATCAGCCCCAGCATTTT | CASSFRIDSNQPQHF
TRBJ1-3 | few | TRBV7-9 | NA | TGTGCCAGCAGCTCCGTAGGACAACACGGCACCATATATTTT | CASSSVGQHGTIYF
TRBJ1-1 | NA | TRBV6-5 | TRBD1 | TGTGCCAGCAGCGACAGGGTGGGAGACACTGAAGCTTTCTTT | CASSDRVGDTEAFF
TRBJ2-3 | NA | TRBV2 | TRBD2 | TGTGCCAGCAGTGGTACTAGCGGGGGGGCGAGGCGCACAGATACGCAGTATTTT | CASSGTSGGARRTDTQYF
TRBJ2-7 | NA | TRBV7-2 | TRBD1 | TGTGCCAGCAGCTGGGGACAGGCCAGCTCCTACGAGCAGTACTTC | CASSWGQASSYEQYF
TRBJ1-6 | NA | TRBV30 | NA | TGTGCCTGGAGTGTAGAGGTCTCCTATAATTCACCCCTCCACTTT | CAWSVEVSYNSPLHF
TRBJ2-1 | NA | TRBV2 | NA | TGTGCCAGCAGTTTGAGCTTTAGCTCCTACAATGAGCAGTTCTTC | CASSLSFSSYNEQFF
TRBJ2-1 | NA | TRBV4-1 | NA | TGCGCCAGCAGCCCCATCGGCGAAGGGGCGGTTGAGCAGTTCTTC | CASSPIGEGAVEQFF
TRBJ2-1 | NA | TRBV4-1 | NA | TGCGCCAGCAGCCTACAACACTACAATGAGCAGTTCTTC | CASSLQHYNEQFF
TRBJ2-7 | NA | TRBV10-3 | NA | TGTGCCATCAGTCCCTGGAGCTCCTACGAGCAGTACTTC | CAISPWSSYEQYF
TRBJ2-7 | NA | TRBV11-3 | NA | TGTGCCAGCAGCTCCCCCGGGCCAGGAGGAGAGCAGTACTTC | CASSSPGPGGEQYF
TRBJ2-3 | NA | TRBV2 | NA | TGTGCCAGCAGAGCGGACTGGAGTTATACGCAGTATTTT | CASRADWSYTQYF
TRBJ2-7 | NA | TRBV4-1 | TRBD1 | TGCGCCAGCAGCCAAGATGAGGGACAGGGTAAAAACTACGAGCAGTACTTC | CASSQDEGQGKNYEQYF
TRBJ2-7 | NA | TRBV19 | TRBD1 | TGTGCCAGTACCCCCGGGACAGAAACCTACGAGCAGTACTTC | CASTPGTETYEQYF
TRBJ1-5 | NA | TRBV2 | TRBD1 | TGTGCCAGCAGTGACGACAGGGTTGGCTACCAGCCCCAGCATTTT | CASSDDRVGYQPQHF
TRBJ2-7 | NA | TRBV29-1 | NA | TGCAGCGCCTGGGAAGGGTTGCAGGGCGAGCAGTACTTC | CSAWEGLQGEQYF
TRBJ1-2 | NA | TRBV2 | TRBD1 | TGTGCCAGCAGTGAAGGACAGGGGGCAGACTATGGCTACACCTTC | CASSEGQGADYGYTF
TRBJ1-1 | NA | TRBV6-5 | NA | TGTGCCAGCAGTTACCAAGGGAGTCTTAACACTGAAGCTTTCTTT | CASSYQGSLNTEAFF
TRBJ2-7 | NA | TRBV30 | NA | TGTGCCTGGAGTTTTTCCGCCTACGAGCAGTACTTC | CAWSFSAYEQYF
TRBJ2-1 | NA | TRBV7-6 | NA | TGTGCCAGCAGCTTAGGGGCAGGGACATACAATGAGCAGTTCTTC | CASSLGAGTYNEQFF
TRBJ1-1 | NA | TRBV4-2 | NA | TGTGCCAGCAGCCAAGATCTCGAGGTTACTGAAGCTTTCTTT | CASSQDLEVTEAFF
TRBJ2-2 | NA | TRBV9 | NA | TGTGCCAGCAGCGCGAGAGGGGGGGGCAGGACCGGGGAGCTGTTTTTT | CASSARGGGRTGELFF
TRBJ2-1 | NA | TRBV6-4 | NA | TGTGCCAGCAGTGAGAGCCCTCCCCCGAGCAATGAGCAGTTCTTC | CASSESPPPSNEQFF
TRBJ1-5 | NA | TRBV10-3 | NA | TGTGCCATCAGCCAGGGGCTGGGCAATCAGCCCCAGCATTTT | CAISQGLGNQPQHF
TRBJ2-7 | NA | TRBV15 | TRBD1 | TGTGCCACCAGCAGGGACAGGGGAACGGGCTACGAGCAGTACTTC | CATSRDRGTGYEQYF
TRBJ1-5 | NA | TRBV23-1 | NA | TGCGCCAGCAGTCAATCTGACGAGGCGGGGGATAGCAATCAGCCCCAGCATTTT | CASSQSDEAGDSNQPQHF
TRBJ2-7 | NA | TRBV7-6 | TRBD2 | TGTGCCAGCAGCTTATTCGGGGGGAACTCCTACGAGCAGTACTTC | CASSLFGGNSYEQYF